These T cell receptor beta chains were read from a single sample in a study of T cells in localized non-small cell lung cancer. Produced via immunoSEQ multiplex PCR; TCRdb's table is partial and in-frame only. The sample records some 50,000 clones, 85% to 90% being singletons. The sequences come from PBMCs, collected before any cancer treatment. These receptors all stem from a female donor with stage II lung adenocarcinoma. Each CDR3 is given with its conserved first and last residue. The D gene is left open where the match is weak. The listing skips clone size in some rows; elsewhere it reads once, few, many or a size class.

v_call	clone_size	d_call	j_call	cdr3_length	cdr3_nt	cdr3_aa
TRBV6-6	NA	TRBD2	TRBJ2-3	16	TGTGCCAGCAGTTCTCGGCGGGGGGGCATCACAGATACGCAGTATTTT	CASSSRRGGITDTQYF
TRBV10-3	NA	TRBD1	TRBJ1-1	17	TGTGCCATCAGCCCGCGACAGGGTGGGGGGACGAACACTGAAGCTTTCTTT	CAISPRQGGGTNTEAFF
TRBV4-1	NA	NA	TRBJ1-5	16	TGCGCCAGCAGCCAAGTCCACAGGGACTTCAATCAGCCCCAGCATTTT	CASSQVHRDFNQPQHF
TRBV5-4	NA	TRBD1	TRBJ1-4	14	TGTGCCAGCAGCTTGGACAGGGGAGATGAAAAACTGTTTTTT	CASSLDRGDEKLFF
TRBV11-2	once	TRBD1	TRBJ2-3	16	TGTGCCAGCAGCCCGGGACAGAAACTTTTCACAGATACGCAGTATTTT	CASSPGQKLFTDTQYF
TRBV7-3	NA	NA	TRBJ2-1	13	TGTGCCAGCAGCCCGGGGCGGAGCAATGAGCAGTTCTTC	CASSPGRSNEQFF
TRBV11-3	once	TRBD2	TRBJ2-7	15	TGTGCCAGCAGCTCGGGACTAGCGGGGGACTACGAGCAGTACTTC	CASSSGLAGDYEQYF
TRBV4-1	NA	TRBD1	TRBJ2-6	18	TGCGCCAGCAGCCAGGATGGACAGGGGGTCTCTGGGGCCAACGTCCTGACTTTC	CASSQDGQGVSGANVLTF
TRBV19	NA	TRBD1	TRBJ2-1	12	TGTGCCAGTAGTATCCCAGGGGGCGAAGAGTTCTTC	CASSIPGGEEFF
TRBV7-8	NA	NA	TRBJ2-5	18	TGTGCCAGCAGCTCCCCCGGGGTTGGGGGGGGGCTCCAAGAGACCCAGTACTTC	CASSSPGVGGGLQETQYF
TRBV27	NA	TRBD1	TRBJ2-7	16	TGTGCCAGCAGTTTACTAGGGGGCGGCGCGTCCTACGAGCAGTACTTC	CASSLLGGGASYEQYF
TRBV5-5	NA	TRBD1	TRBJ1-4	15	TGTGCCAGCAGCTGGTTAACAGGGGGTCGGGAAAAACTGTTTTTT	CASSWLTGGREKLFF
TRBV13	NA	TRBD1	TRBJ2-7	16	TGTGCCAGCAGCTCCCGCCGGGACAGGGGCCCCTACGAGCAGTACTTC	CASSSRRDRGPYEQYF
TRBV18	NA	NA	TRBJ1-1	15	TGTGCCAGCTCACCCATAGGAGGGGAAAGGACTGAAGCTTTCTTT	CASSPIGGERTEAFF
TRBV30	NA	TRBD1	TRBJ2-3	13	TGTGCCTCTCCGGGACAGGGACTCGATACGCAGTATTTT	CASPGQGLDTQYF
TRBV6-5	NA	NA	TRBJ1-1	14	TGTGCCAGCAGACCGGACACTTGGAACACTGAAGCTTTCTTT	CASRPDTWNTEAFF
TRBV9	NA	NA	TRBJ1-2	11	TGTGCCAGCAGCAGACAGTATGGCTACACCTTC	CASSRQYGYTF
TRBV10-3	NA	NA	TRBJ1-1	17	TGTGCCATCAGTACTTCTCCGGGACTGAGAATGAACACTGAAGCTTTCTTT	CAISTSPGLRMNTEAFF
TRBV19	NA	NA	TRBJ1-5	13	TGTGCCAGTAAATTCGACAGTAATCAGCCCCAGCATTTT	CASKFDSNQPQHF
TRBV5-5	NA	TRBD1	TRBJ2-1	15	TGTGCCAGCAGCTTAGAAGTTACAGGGGGCAATGAGCAGTTCTTC	CASSLEVTGGNEQFF
TRBV2	NA	NA	TRBJ1-5	14	TGTGCCAGCTCCCGAAGCAGGGGAGATCAGCCCCAGCATTTT	CASSRSRGDQPQHF
TRBV27	NA	NA	TRBJ1-1	14	TGTGCCAGCAGTTTATACCGGGGGGGGGAAGAAGTTTTCTTT	CASSLYRGGEEVFF
TRBV5-1	NA	NA	TRBJ2-5	13	TGCGCCAGCAGCTTGGAGGCGGCAAAGACCCAGTACTTC	CASSLEAAKTQYF
TRBV19	NA	NA	TRBJ1-5	16	TGTGCCAGTAGTATACCTTGGCAGGGCCCCAATCAGCCCCAGCATTTT	CASSIPWQGPNQPQHF
TRBV6-1	NA	NA	TRBJ2-1	13	TGTGCCAGTAGCGGGGACAGGGACAATGAGCAGTTCTTC	CASSGDRDNEQFF
TRBV6-5	NA	NA	TRBJ2-7	16	TGTGCCAGCAGTTACCAACGCGACCCCCCGGCCTACGAGCAGTACTTC	CASSYQRDPPAYEQYF
TRBV5-5	NA	NA	TRBJ2-7	14	TGTGCCAGCAGCTTTTTGACAGAACCGGCCGAGCAGTACTTC	CASSFLTEPAEQYF
TRBV27	NA	NA	TRBJ1-1	15	TGTGCCAGCAGTTTATCCAGCAGGGTGGGGACTGAAGCTTTCTTT	CASSLSSRVGTEAFF
TRBV7-7	NA	NA	TRBJ2-2	15	TGTGCTAGCAGCTCCGGGACGGCGAACACCGGGGAGCTGTTTTTT	CASSSGTANTGELFF
TRBV18	NA	NA	TRBJ1-1	15	TGTGCCAGCTCATCTCGACAAACGGGGAGGGCTGAAGCTTTCTTT	CASSSRQTGRAEAFF
TRBV5-4	NA	TRBD1	TRBJ2-7	16	TGTGCCAGCAGCTTGGGTATAGGGACAGGAGCTTACGAGCAGTACTTC	CASSLGIGTGAYEQYF
TRBV7-8	NA	NA	TRBJ1-4	15	TGTGCCAGCAGCCCTAGAACCGGGGGTCACGAAAAACTGTTTTTT	CASSPRTGGHEKLFF
TRBV14	few	NA	TRBJ1-1	13	TGTGCCAGCAGCCTAAAGCCGAACACTGAAGCTTTCTTT	CASSLKPNTEAFF
TRBV10-3	NA	NA	TRBJ1-1	16	TGTGCCATCAGTGACCTCCTACAGGGAGCTAACACTGAAGCTTTCTTT	CAISDLLQGANTEAFF
TRBV9	NA	NA	TRBJ2-1	14	TGTGCCAGCAGTCCCCCGGGGAGCTACAATGAGCAGTTCTTC	CASSPPGSYNEQFF
TRBV19	NA	NA	TRBJ1-3	12	TGTGCCAGCACTCAGGGAGGAAACACCATATATTTT	CASTQGGNTIYF
TRBV9	NA	NA	TRBJ2-5	15	TGTGCCAGCAGCGGAAGAGGGCTGGGCGGGGAGACCCAGTACTTC	CASSGRGLGGETQYF
TRBV11-2	NA	NA	TRBJ2-7	14	TGTGCCAGCAGCGGGTACGACAGCTCCTACGAGCAGTACTTC	CASSGYDSSYEQYF
TRBV27	NA	NA	TRBJ1-1	11	TGTGCCAGCCACCGTGGGGGTGAAGCTTTCTTT	CASHRGGEAFF
TRBV9	NA	NA	TRBJ1-1	15	TGTGCCAGCAGCGTAGTTCTTGTGGGGTATGGTGAAGCTTTCTTT	CASSVVLVGYGEAFF
TRBV7-9	NA	NA	TRBJ2-1	11	TGTGCCAGCACCCCCCACAATGAGCAGTTCTTC	CASTPHNEQFF
TRBV6-1	once	NA	TRBJ1-3	15	TGTGCCAGCAGAGGCCTACGGGCGGATCAAGACACCATATATTTT	CASRGLRADQDTIYF
TRBV11-2	NA	NA	TRBJ1-6	14	TGTGCCAGCAGCGGAATCCGGGACAATTCACCCCTCCACTTT	CASSGIRDNSPLHF
TRBV13	NA	NA	TRBJ1-1	12	TGTGCCAGCAGCTTAGGATACACTGAAGCTTTCTTT	CASSLGYTEAFF
TRBV19	NA	NA	TRBJ2-3	14	TGTGCCAGTAGTAAAACGGAGGGGACAGATACGCAGTATTTT	CASSKTEGTDTQYF
TRBV7-9	NA	NA	TRBJ2-7	17	TGTGCCAGCAGCTTAAGGGCGGCAGTCTATACGGGGGAGGAGCAGTACTTC	CASSLRAAVYTGEEQYF
TRBV5-4	NA	TRBD1	TRBJ2-7	14	TGTGCCAGCAGCTTTTCCAGGGGGCTGGGGGAGCAGTACTTC	CASSFSRGLGEQYF
TRBV7-3	NA	TRBD2	TRBJ2-1	15	TGTGCCAGCAGCTGGCGGGGGAAAATTTACAATGAGCAGTTCTTC	CASSWRGKIYNEQFF
TRBV11-3	NA	NA	TRBJ2-7	16	TGTGCCAGCAGCTTAGGTGGGACGGACTCCTACTACGAGCAGTACTTC	CASSLGGTDSYYEQYF
TRBV6-6	NA	NA	TRBJ2-5	12	TGTGCCAGCGGAATCAGGAAAGAGACCCAGTACTTC	CASGIRKETQYF
TRBV5-6	NA	NA	TRBJ2-7	12	TGTGCCAGCAGCCAGACAGGATACGAGCAGTACTTC	CASSQTGYEQYF
TRBV19	NA	TRBD1	TRBJ1-1	15	TGTGCCAGTAGTGGACGACAGGGGCGGTACACTGAAGCTTTCTTT	CASSGRQGRYTEAFF
TRBV9	NA	TRBD1	TRBJ2-1	16	TGTGCCAGCAGCCTGGGACAGGGGGCGAGGTACAATGAGCAGTTCTTC	CASSLGQGARYNEQFF
TRBV7-9	NA	TRBD1	TRBJ1-2	13	TGTGCCAGCAGTCCGACAGGGGTCCAAAGCTACACCTTC	CASSPTGVQSYTF
TRBV6-1	NA	NA	TRBJ1-1	15	TGTGCCAGTAAAGGAAGCTTCCAACGGAACACTGAAGCTTTCTTT	CASKGSFQRNTEAFF